This TCR beta chain was sequenced for a study of T cells in Graves' hyperthyroidism and ophthalmopathy. Whole-study results and caveats: Blood shared most expanded thyroid clonotypes above 0.001. A 13 V-J model separated ophthalmopathy from stable hyperthyroidism.

It was RNA transcripts that yielded the amplified TCR beta CDR3 regions. A set of HTBI primers served as the primers for a first-round RT-PCR of the TCR CDR3. TCRdb processed the multiplex PCR reads anew with MiXCR; each CDR3 protein has one entry. This sample has 560,000 or so distinct CDR3 sequences, with just under 20% found just once. This clonotype was found many times. The target antigen is unknown. CDR1 is SGHTA, CDR2 FQGTGA, per germline. The V end lost 0 bases, the J end lost 4 bases, and 8 bases lay between the germline ends. The CDR3 runs to 14 residues. Ophthalmopathy patients had Clinical Activity Score at least 3, NOSPECS grade at least 4, duration under 3 months. Clinical symptoms, serum thyroxine, TRAb, thyroid ultrasound and orbital computed tomography established diagnosis.

The chain links TRBV7-3 to TRBJ2-3; D is ambiguous. The TCR originated in a man in his forties with Graves' ophthalmopathy. The sample consisted of blood. The CDR3 region has the DNA TGTGCCAGCAGCTTAACCGCGGCGTCAGATACGCAGTATTTT. Translated, it gives CASSLTAASDTQYF.